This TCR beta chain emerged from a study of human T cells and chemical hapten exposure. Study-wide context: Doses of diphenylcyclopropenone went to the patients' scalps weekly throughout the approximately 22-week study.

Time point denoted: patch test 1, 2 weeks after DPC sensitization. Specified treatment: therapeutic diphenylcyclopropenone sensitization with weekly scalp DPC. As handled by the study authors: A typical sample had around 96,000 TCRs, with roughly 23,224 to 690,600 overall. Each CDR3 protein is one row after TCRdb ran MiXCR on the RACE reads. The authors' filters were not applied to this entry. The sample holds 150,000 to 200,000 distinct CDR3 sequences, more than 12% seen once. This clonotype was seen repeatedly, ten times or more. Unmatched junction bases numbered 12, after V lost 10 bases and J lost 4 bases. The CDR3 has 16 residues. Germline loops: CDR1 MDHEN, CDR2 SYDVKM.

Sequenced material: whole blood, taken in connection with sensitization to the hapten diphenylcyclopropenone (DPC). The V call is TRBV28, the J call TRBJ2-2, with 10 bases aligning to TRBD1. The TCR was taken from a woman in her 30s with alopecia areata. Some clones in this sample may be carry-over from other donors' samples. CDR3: CAIRTGGSSGTGELFF. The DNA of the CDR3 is TGTGCCATCAGGACAGGGGGGTCCTCCGGCACCGGGGAGCTGTTTTTT. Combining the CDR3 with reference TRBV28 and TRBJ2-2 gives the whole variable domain DVKVTQSSRYLVKRTGEKVFLECVQDMDHENMFWYRQDPGLGLRLIYFSYDVKMKEKGDIPEGYSVSREKKERFSLILESASTNQTSMYLCAIRTGGSSGTGELFFGEGSRLTVL.